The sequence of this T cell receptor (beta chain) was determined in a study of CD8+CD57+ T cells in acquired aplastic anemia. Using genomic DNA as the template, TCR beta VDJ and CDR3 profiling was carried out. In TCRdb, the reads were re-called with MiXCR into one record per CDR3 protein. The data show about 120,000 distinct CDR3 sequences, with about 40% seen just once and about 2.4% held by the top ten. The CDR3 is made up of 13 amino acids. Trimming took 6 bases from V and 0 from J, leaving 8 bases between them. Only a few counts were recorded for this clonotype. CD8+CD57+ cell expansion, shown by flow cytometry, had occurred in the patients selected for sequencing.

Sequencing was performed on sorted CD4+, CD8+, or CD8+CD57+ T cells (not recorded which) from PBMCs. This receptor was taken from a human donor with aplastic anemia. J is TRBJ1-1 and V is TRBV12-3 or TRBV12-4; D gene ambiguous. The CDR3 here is CASSVLMNTEAFF. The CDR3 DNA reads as TGTGCCAGCAGCGTCCTTATGAACACTGAAGCTTTCTTT.